These 17 T cell receptor beta chains were all obtained from the same sample, sequenced in a study of vaccination effects on CD4 cells after COVID-19 (dated by TCRdb to 2021 to 2024). Preparation of the library involved the immunoSEQ multiplex PCR assay. This is the immuneACCESS table as TCRdb keeps it, with only in-frame sequences that have V and J called. A part of the clones is gone; compared with another copy, unresolved V genes explain less than half, and the rest is unexplained. The sample has 55,000 to 70,000 clones on record, about four fifths of them singletons. The ten largest account for under 3% of the sample. In the ViraFEST assay, PBMC were stimulated with viral peptide pools, and antigen-specific CD4+ T cell clonotypes were then identified by expansion using TCR sequencing. After more than nine days of culture, CD4+ T cells were isolated with the EasySep CD4+ T cell isolation kit.

No antigen has been assigned to these receptors. The sample here was CD4+ T cells from PBMCs cultured with HCoV-229E spike peptides, taken before COVID-19 vaccination. Interpreted using the paper, the cell subset or site label stands for: HCoV-229E spike overlapping peptide pool stimulation. These receptors all stem from a human donor who received a COVID-19 vaccine.

This clone was seen once. The chain combines TRBV14 with TRBJ1-4; D gene ambiguous. CDR1 SGHDN and CDR2 FVKESK come from the germline V gene. With 4 bases removed from V and 0 bases from J, the gap between germline ends came to 12 bases. The length of the CDR3 is 16 residues. CDR3 nucleotide sequence: TGTGCCAGCAGCCCTAGACCGTCTGCAACTAATGAAAAACTGTTTTTT. Protein product: CASSPRPSATNEKLFF.

This chain joins TRBV5-1 and TRBJ1-4; 8 bases agree with TRBD1. Germline V gene sequence: CDR1 SGHRS, CDR2 YFSETQ. This CDR3 is 19 amino acids long. Germline trimming cut 2 bases from V and 2 bases from J; bases unmatched to any gene: 14. Written as DNA, the CDR3 is TGCGCCAGCAGCTTACGACCGACAGGGGCACAGCCGACTAATGAAAAACTGTTTTTT. Residues: CASSLRPTGAQPTNEKLFF.

The rearrangement joins TRBV15 to TRBJ2-1; D possibly uses TRBD1 or TRBD2 (6 bases each). Looked up from germline, CDR1 is LNHNV and CDR2 is YYDKDF (reference sequence). The CDR3 sequence is 15 residues long. The V end was cut by 1 base, the J end by 9 bases, with 16 bases between. The CDR3 DNA reads TGTGCCACCAGCAGAGTAGGGGGGCGGTCCGGTGAGCAGTTCTTC. Protein sequence: CATSRVGGRSGEQFF. The variable domain in full, completed from reference TRBV15 and TRBJ2-1, reads DAMVIQNPRYQVTQFGKPVTLSCSQTLNHNVMYWYQQKSSQAPKLLFHYYDKDFNNEADTPDNFQSRRPNTSFCFLDIRSPGLGDTAMYLCATSRVGGRSGEQFFGPGTRLTVL.

DNA of the CDR3: TGCGCCAGCAGCTTGGGGCCAACTAATGAAAAACTGTTTTTT. This gives the protein CASSLGPTNEKLFF. The chain links TRBV5-1 to TRBJ1-4; D unclear. Per germline, CDR1 SGHRS and CDR2 YFSETQ. With 0 bases removed from V and 0 bases from J, the gap between germline ends came to 3 bases. The CDR3 has 14 residues.

This rearrangement joins TRBV5-6 to TRBJ1-5, with D perhaps TRBD1 (5 bases). The germline CDR1 and CDR2 sequences are SGHDT and YYEEEE. The length of the CDR3 is 17 residues. With 4 bases removed from V and 1 base from J, the gap between germline ends came to 18 bases. For the CDR3, the DNA is TGTGCCAGCAGCCTATACGCCCCGGGACCGAGCAATCAGCCCCAGCATTTT. This gives the protein CASSLYAPGPSNQPQHF.

V gene TRBV6-2 or TRBV6-3 combines with J gene TRBJ2-5; no clear D gene. The CDR3 has 16 residues. V was shortened by 2 bases and J by 5 bases, with 18 bases between the two germline ends. CDR1 and CDR2 from the germline V gene are MNHEY and SVGEGT. Here the CDR3 DNA reads TGTGCCAGCAGTTACCGGCTGGGTCTCTTCGAGGAGACCCAGTACTTC. The encoded protein is CASSYRLGLFEETQYF.

This clone was detected only once. The J gene is TRBJ1-6, the V gene TRBV28; the match to TRBD1 covers 11 bases. The CDR3 runs to 12 residues. J lost 14 bases, V lost 8 bases, and 5 bases had no gene match. CDR1 and CDR2 from the germline V gene are MDHEN and SYDVKM. In DNA, the CDR3 is TGTGCCAGCGGACAGGGGGCTTTGGCCCTCCACTTT. Its protein product is CASGQGALALHF.

In its sample, this clone was seen once. The chain carries TRBV2 and TRBJ1-1, with D unresolved. V lost 6 bases to trimming and J lost 7 bases, with 15 bases between them. Germline CDR1 SNHLY, CDR2 FYNNEI. This CDR3 comprises 13 residues. The CDR3 here is CASSSPWKDEAFF. As DNA, the CDR3 is TGTGCCAGCAGCTCCCCTTGGAAAGATGAAGCTTTCTTT.

The rearrangement uses TRBV6-5 and TRBJ1-2; 7 bases fit TRBD1. This CDR3 has 14 amino acids. Germline V CDR1 and CDR2: MNHEY, SVGAGI. With 2 bases clipped from V and 4 bases from J, the junction kept 4 bases outside the gene matches. CDR3 coding DNA: TGTGCCAGCAGTTACCAGACAGGGCTCTATGGCTACACCTTC. This encodes CASSYQTGLYGYTF.

The J gene is TRBJ2-7, the V gene TRBV13; no firm D call. Trimming removed 5 bases from V and 4 bases from J, with 3 bases in between. The CDR3 contains 10 residues. Looked up from germline, CDR1 is PRHDT and CDR2 is FYEKMQ (reference sequence). In nucleotides, the CDR3 is TGTGCCAGCAGCCAGTACGAGCAGTACGTC. This sequence encodes CASSQYEQYV.

The rearrangement uses TRBV12-5 and TRBJ2-2, with 9 bases aligning to TRBD2. V gave up 2 bases and J gave up 0 bases; unmatched junction bases: 22. The CDR3 is made up of 23 amino acids. Germline V gene data show CDR1 as LGHNT and CDR2 as FRNRAP. The CDR3 here is CASGLPPGLSGGPFKSNTGELFF. The CDR3 bases are TGTGCTAGTGGTTTGCCACCCGGGCTAAGCGGGGGGCCCTTTAAGTCGAACACCGGGGAGCTGTTTTTT.

The chain joins TRBV6-2 or TRBV6-3 to TRBJ2-1, with D tentatively TRBD1 or TRBD2 (5 bases each). CDR3 length equals 21 residues. Germline V CDR1 and CDR2: MNHEY, SVGEGT. V gave up 3 bases and J gave up 0 bases, with 27 bases separating them. CDR3 nucleotide sequence: TGTGCCAGCAGTTATATGATTCTGGGCCCCTCGGGGCCTAGCTCCTACAATGAGCAGTTCTTC. Amino acids: CASSYMILGPSGPSSYNEQFF.

This clone was counted once. The chain joins TRBV2 to TRBJ2-1; 10 bases agree with TRBD2. J lost 9 bases, V lost 7 bases, and 12 bases had no gene match. The germline CDR1 and CDR2 sequences are SNHLY and FYNNEI. CDR3 length: 15 amino acids. The CDR3 here is CASKGELAGSGEQFF. The CDR3 nucleotides are TGTGCCAGCAAAGGCGAACTAGCGGGGTCGGGTGAGCAGTTCTTC.

The J gene is TRBJ2-1, the V gene TRBV6-5; 7 nucleotides align to TRBD2. The CDR3 consists of 13 residues. CDR1 and CDR2 (germline): MNHEY, SVGAGI. V shed 6 bases and J 5 bases; nucleotides not matched to a gene: 4. The CDR3 nucleotides read TGTGCCAGCAGGTCCGGGGGGAACAATGAGCAGTTCTTC. This sequence encodes CASRSGGNNEQFF.

The V call is TRBV5-1, the J call TRBJ2-3; the match to TRBD2 covers 9 bases. Germline CDR1 SGHRS, CDR2 YFSETQ. Unmatched junction bases numbered 3, after V lost 4 bases and J lost 0 bases. The CDR3 contains 15 residues. CDR3 coding DNA: TGCGCCAGCAGCGCCCTAGCGGGGAGCACAGATACGCAGTATTTT. Its protein is CASSALAGSTDTQYF.

The V gene is TRBV7-2, the J gene TRBJ2-5; no firm D call. V lost 3 bases and J 2 bases, leaving 7 bases between the germline ends. This CDR3 comprises 13 residues. The germline V gene encodes CDR1 SGHTA and CDR2 FQGNSA. CDR3 sequence: CASSFSGQETQYF. CDR3 in DNA: TGTGCCAGCAGCTTTTCAGGACAAGAGACCCAGTACTTC.

The CDR3 DNA follows: TGTGCCAGCAAGCGGGTCAATCAGCCCCAGCATTTT. Translated: CASKRVNQPQHF. V gene TRBV6-6 combines with J gene TRBJ1-5, with D unclear. Trimming stripped 7 bases from V and 3 bases from J, with 7 bases between. Germline assignment: CDR1 MNHNY and CDR2 SVGAGI (reference sequence). The CDR3 has 12 residues.